A selection of T cell receptor beta chains follows, all from one sample in a study of molecular identifiers for immune sequencing clone quantification. TCRdb reprocessed the PCR reads with MiXCR, giving one entry per CDR3 protein. The sample includes approximately 500,000 distinct CDR3 sequences, less than 30% of them seen just once. The sample comprised naive CD8+ T cells from blood, with Jurkat cell RNA spiked in. These receptors came from a human donor in good health. Some libraries in this study had Jurkat cell RNA spiked in. Both conserved end residues are part of each CDR3. The order of the fields is clone size, V gene, D gene, J gene, CDR3 DNA, CDR3 protein. A D gene is named only where the DNA matches it firmly. Some rows mark clone size as missing; the rest say once, few, many or name a class of expanded clone.

.	TRBV19	TRBD1	TRBJ2-7	TGTGCCAGTGGGGACAGAGACCACGAGCAGTACTTC	CASGDRDHEQYF
many	TRBV6-5	.	TRBJ2-3	TGTGCCAGCAGTTATACGCCCTCCACAGATACGCAGTATTTT	CASSYTPSTDTQYF
.	TRBV6-5	.	TRBJ2-3	TGTGCCAGCAGTGGCCTTAAACGCACAGATACGCAGTATTTT	CASSGLKRTDTQYF
.	TRBV6-6	.	TRBJ2-7	TGTGCCAGCAGTACAGATGCCACTGAGCAGTACTTC	CASSTDATEQYF
.	TRBV4-3	TRBD2	TRBJ2-1	TGCGCCAGCAGCCAAGAGGCCCAACGGGGGGGGTTAAACAATGAGCAGTTCTTC	CASSQEAQRGGLNNEQFF
many	TRBV12-3/TRBV12-4	.	TRBJ2-3	TGTGCCAGCCTTAGTAGGAGGGGTCAGGACACAGATACGCAGTATTTT	CASLSRRGQDTDTQYF
many	TRBV5-1	TRBD1	TRBJ1-5	TGCGCCAGCAGCCAAACCGGGACAGGGGGCAGAGACAATCAGCCCCAGCATTTT	CASSQTGTGGRDNQPQHF
few	TRBV4-2	TRBD2	TRBJ2-7	TGTGCCAGCAGCCAAGATTTGGCTAGCGGCTACGAGCAGTACTTC	CASSQDLASGYEQYF
many	TRBV29-1	.	TRBJ2-2	TGCAGCGTTGAGGGCAGGGAGGCCACCGGGGAGCTGTTTTTT	CSVEGREATGELFF
many	TRBV10-3	.	TRBJ2-7	TGTGCCATCAGTCCATCCTACGAGCAGTACTTC	CAISPSYEQYF
.	TRBV27	TRBD2	TRBJ2-7	TGTGCCAGCAGTTTATCGACTAGCGGGAGCCCTTACGCGCAGTACTTC	CASSLSTSGSPYAQYF
.	TRBV12-3/TRBV12-4	.	TRBJ2-3	TGTGCCAGCTTCGGAGGGGACACAGATACGCAGTATTTT	CASFGGDTDTQYF
many	TRBV4-3	TRBD1	TRBJ2-5	TGCGCCAGCAGCCAAGATCCACAGGGGAAAGAGACCCAGTACTTC	CASSQDPQGKETQYF
few	TRBV15	.	TRBJ1-2	TGTGCCACCAGCACACCTGACAGCTTTGGCTACACCTTC	CATSTPDSFGYTF
.	TRBV7-6	.	TRBJ2-1	TGTGCCAGCAGCTCCCGCCCCAGGGGCCGAGGTGAGCAGCTCTTC	CASSSRPRGRGEQLF
.	TRBV7-6	.	TRBJ2-7	TGTGCCAGCAGCCCCGGGACGGCACAGTCATCCTACGAGCAGTACTTC	CASSPGTAQSSYEQYF
.	TRBV20-1	TRBD2	TRBJ2-7	TGCAGTGCCCCTGGGACTAGCGGGGGCCCCCCCCACGCGCAGTACTTC	CSAPGTSGGPPHAQYF
many	TRBV5-1	.	TRBJ2-5	TGCGCCAGCGGGGACGAGGGAAAGACCCAGTACTTC	CASGDEGKTQYF
few	TRBV7-9	.	TRBJ1-4	TGTGCCAGCAGACTTCGAGATGCAACTAATGAAAAACTGTTTTTT	CASRLRDATNEKLFF
many	TRBV12-3/TRBV12-4	TRBD1	TRBJ2-7	TGTGCCAGCAACATCGTCGGGACAGGGGTCCACGAGCAGTACTTC	CASNIVGTGVHEQYF
.	TRBV6-5	TRBD1	TRBJ2-1	TGTGCCAGCAGCCGGGACAGGGGGCCCGATGAGCAGTTCTTC	CASSRDRGPDEQFF
.	TRBV4-3	TRBD2	TRBJ2-2	TGCGCCAGCAGCCAATCGCTAGCGGGGGAGGCCGGGGAGCTGTTTTTT	CASSQSLAGEAGELFF
.	TRBV6-2/TRBV6-3	TRBD1	TRBJ2-2	TGTGCCAGCAGTTATTGGACAGGGGGCACCGGGGAGCTGTTTTTT	CASSYWTGGTGELFF
few	TRBV15	TRBD1	TRBJ2-1	TGTGCCACCAGCATTCTAGGGACAGGTAATTACAATGAGCAGTTCTTC	CATSILGTGNYNEQFF
many	TRBV15	.	TRBJ2-3	TGTGCCACCAGCAGAGAATCAGGGATTATTAGAGATACGCAGTATTTT	CATSRESGIIRDTQYF
few	TRBV7-9	.	TRBJ1-1	TGTGCCAGCAGCCCACCCGGCGGGATGAACACTGAAGCTTTCTTT	CASSPPGGMNTEAFF
many	TRBV12-3/TRBV12-4	.	TRBJ2-1	TGTGCCAGCAGTTTAGAGGACCCCCGCGGCACTGAGCAGTTCTTC	CASSLEDPRGTEQFF
few	TRBV20-1	.	TRBJ2-7	TGCAGTGCTAGAAGGGGGATCACCTACGAGCAGTACTTC	CSARRGITYEQYF
.	TRBV30	.	TRBJ1-4	TGTGCCTGGAGTAGTGGGGAAAAACTGTTTTTT	CAWSSGEKLFF
.	TRBV5-1	TRBD2	TRBJ2-5	TGCGCCAGCAGCTTCCGACTAGCGGGGGGGCCCGGTCAAGAGACCCAGTACTTC	CASSFRLAGGPGQETQYF
.	TRBV12-3/TRBV12-4	.	TRBJ2-7	TGTGCCAGCAGTCCCACCCGGGGGACAGAGTACTTC	CASSPTRGTEYF
once	TRBV7-2	.	TRBJ1-6	TGTGCCAGCAGCGGATATCTCAAAGTCTATAATGCACCCCTCCACTTT	CASSGYLKVYNAPLHF
few	TRBV12-3/TRBV12-4	.	TRBJ2-2	TGTGCCAGCCGGAAGACCGGGGAGCTGTTTTTT	CASRKTGELFF
.	TRBV28	.	TRBJ1-5	TGTGCCAGCAGTTTACGGGACTTTAGCAATCAGCCCCAGCATTTT	CASSLRDFSNQPQHF
few	TRBV7-6	.	TRBJ2-3	TGTGCCAGCAGCGGGCAGAGAAGTCCCACAGATACGCAGTATTTT	CASSGQRSPTDTQYF
many	TRBV30	.	TRBJ2-3	TGTGCCTGGACCAGGGGCGGGAGCACAGATACGCAGTATTTT	CAWTRGGSTDTQYF
once	TRBV6-2/TRBV6-3	.	TRBJ2-7	TGTGCCAGCAGCTATCGGGAAGATGGGCAGGGCCCCTACGAGCAGTACTTC	CASSYREDGQGPYEQYF
few	TRBV11-2	.	TRBJ1-2	TGTGCCAGCAGCCCCGGACCCGCCTATGGCTACACCTTC	CASSPGPAYGYTF